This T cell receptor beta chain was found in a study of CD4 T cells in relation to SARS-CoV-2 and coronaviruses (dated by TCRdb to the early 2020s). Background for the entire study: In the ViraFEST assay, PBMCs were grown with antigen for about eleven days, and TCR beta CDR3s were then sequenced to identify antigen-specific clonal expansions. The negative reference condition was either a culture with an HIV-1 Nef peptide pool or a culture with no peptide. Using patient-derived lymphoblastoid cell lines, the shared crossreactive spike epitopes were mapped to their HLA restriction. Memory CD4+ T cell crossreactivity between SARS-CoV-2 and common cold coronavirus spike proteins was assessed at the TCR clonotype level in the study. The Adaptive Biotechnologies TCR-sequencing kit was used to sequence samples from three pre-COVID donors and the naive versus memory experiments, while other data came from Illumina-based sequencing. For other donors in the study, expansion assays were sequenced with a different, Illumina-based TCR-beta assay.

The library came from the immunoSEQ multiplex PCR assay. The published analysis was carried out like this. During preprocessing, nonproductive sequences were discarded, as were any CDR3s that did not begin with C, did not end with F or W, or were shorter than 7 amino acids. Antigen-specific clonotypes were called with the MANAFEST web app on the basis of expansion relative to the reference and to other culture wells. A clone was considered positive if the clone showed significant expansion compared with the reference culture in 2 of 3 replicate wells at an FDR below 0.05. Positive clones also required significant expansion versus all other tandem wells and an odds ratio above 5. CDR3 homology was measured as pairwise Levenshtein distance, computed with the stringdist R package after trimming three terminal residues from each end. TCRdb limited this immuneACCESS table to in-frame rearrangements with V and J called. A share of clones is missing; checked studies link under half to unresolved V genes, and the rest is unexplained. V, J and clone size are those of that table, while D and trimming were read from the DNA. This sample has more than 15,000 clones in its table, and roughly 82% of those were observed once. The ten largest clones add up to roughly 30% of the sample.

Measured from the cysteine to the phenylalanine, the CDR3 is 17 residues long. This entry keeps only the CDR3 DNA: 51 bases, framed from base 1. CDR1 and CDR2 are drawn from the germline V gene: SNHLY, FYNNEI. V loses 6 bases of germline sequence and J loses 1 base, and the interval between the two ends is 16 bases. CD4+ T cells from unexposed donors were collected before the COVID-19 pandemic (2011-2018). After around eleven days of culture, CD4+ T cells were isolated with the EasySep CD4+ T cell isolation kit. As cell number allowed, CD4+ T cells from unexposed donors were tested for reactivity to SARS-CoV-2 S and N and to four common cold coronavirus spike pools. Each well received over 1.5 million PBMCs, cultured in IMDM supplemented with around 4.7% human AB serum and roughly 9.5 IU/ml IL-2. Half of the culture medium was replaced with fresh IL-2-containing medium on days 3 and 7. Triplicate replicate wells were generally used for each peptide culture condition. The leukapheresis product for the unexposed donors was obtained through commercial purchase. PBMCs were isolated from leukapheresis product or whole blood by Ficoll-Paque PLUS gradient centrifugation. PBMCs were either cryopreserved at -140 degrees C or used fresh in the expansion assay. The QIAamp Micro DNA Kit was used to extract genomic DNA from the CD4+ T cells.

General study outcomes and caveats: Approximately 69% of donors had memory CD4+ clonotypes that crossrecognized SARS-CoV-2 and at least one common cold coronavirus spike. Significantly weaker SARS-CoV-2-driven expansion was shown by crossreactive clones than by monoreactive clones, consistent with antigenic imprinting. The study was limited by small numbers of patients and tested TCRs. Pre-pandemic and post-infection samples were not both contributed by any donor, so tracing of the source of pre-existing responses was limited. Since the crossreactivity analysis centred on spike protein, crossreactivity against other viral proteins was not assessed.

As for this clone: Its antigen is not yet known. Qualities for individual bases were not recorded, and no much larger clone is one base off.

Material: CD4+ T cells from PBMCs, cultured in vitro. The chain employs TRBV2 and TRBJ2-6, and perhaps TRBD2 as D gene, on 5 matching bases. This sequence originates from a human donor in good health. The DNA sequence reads TGTGCCAGCAGCCCCGATGAAGCGGCGTCTGGGGCCAACGTCCTGACTTTC. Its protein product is CASSPDEAASGANVLTF.